These 29 T cell receptor beta chains were all obtained from the same sample, sequenced in a study of cytomegalovirus exposure and HLA in healthy donors. Researchers ran the PCR with 60 Vbeta and 13 Jbeta primers. Assay: immunoSEQ multiplex PCR; the TCRdb copy retains only in-frame clones and omits some. The data show 150,000 or so clones, more than 70% seen once. The source material was PBMCs. These receptors were taken from a boy younger than 10 in good health and CMV-seronegative.

This chain links TRBV18 with TRBJ2-7; a weak D match, TRBD1 (5 bases). The ends were cut back, 1 base at V and 5 bases at J, with 9 bases in the middle. The germline V gene encodes CDR1 KGHSH and CDR2 LQKENI. The length of the CDR3 is 13 residues. CDR3 residues: CASSPQQADEQYF. CDR3 nucleotides: TGTGCCAGCTCACCACAACAGGCAGACGAGCAGTACTTC.

This clone was observed once. The V and J genes are TRBV10-3 and TRBJ2-1; TRBD2 matches 9 bases. Germline CDR1 is ENHRY and CDR2 is SYGVKD. CDR3 length: 18 amino acids. J was trimmed by 4 bases and V by 3 bases; bases with no gene match: 13. The CDR3 DNA follows: TGTGCCATCAGTGAACCTCCCTCTCCGGGACTAGCTTACAATGAGCAGTTCTTC. It translates to CAISEPPSPGLAYNEQFF.

CDR3 region: CASSQVIAGGKYNEQFF. The CDR3, as DNA: TGCGCCAGCAGCCAGGTGATAGCGGGAGGAAAGTACAATGAGCAGTTCTTC. The rearrangement uses TRBV4-1 and TRBJ2-1; TRBD2 matches at 10 bases. Germline V gives CDR1 MGHRA, CDR2 YSYEKL. J lost 4 bases, V lost 3 bases, and 9 bases had no gene match. This CDR3 has 17 residues.

The chain uses TRBV5-6 and TRBJ2-7; D ambiguous. The CDR3 is 12 amino acids. The germline V gene encodes CDR1 SGHDT and CDR2 YYEEEE. The V end lost 0 bases, the J end lost 6 bases, and 7 bases lay between the germline ends. CDR3 in DNA: TGTGCCAGCAGCTTGGTGAACGGCGAGCAGTACTTC. The encoded protein is CASSLVNGEQYF.

The chain uses TRBV25-1 and TRBJ2-3, with 8 bases lining up with TRBD1. CDR3 length: 16 residues. J was trimmed by 1 base and V by 5 bases; bases with no gene match: 8. Germline lookup yields CDR1 MGHDK and CDR2 SYGVNS. The CDR3 spells CASSKQGVPRTDTQYF. As DNA, the CDR3 is TGTGCCAGCAGTAAACAGGGGGTTCCCCGCACAGATACGCAGTATTTT.

The count of this clone is one. The rearrangement joins TRBV15 to TRBJ1-4; D uncertain. The CDR3 extends over 15 amino acids. The germline V and J ends were trimmed by 1 base and 7 bases, with 13 bases remaining between them. Germline CDR1 LNHNV, CDR2 YYDKDF (reference sequence). The CDR3 coding sequence is TGTGCCACCAGCAGAGGGAGGCCAGTGGGTGAAAAACTGTTTTTT. Translating it yields CATSRGRPVGEKLFF.

This clone was recorded only once. This sequence joins TRBV6-5 and TRBJ2-1, with 11 bases fitting TRBD2. The CDR3 contains 14 residues. Trimming removed 6 bases from V and 8 bases from J; junction bases left unmatched: 6. The germline CDR1 and CDR2 sequences are MNHEY and SVGAGI. CDR3 region: CASSLLAGADEQFF. The CDR3 DNA sequence: TGTGCCAGCAGCCTACTAGCGGGAGCGGATGAGCAGTTCTTC.

V is TRBV30 and J is TRBJ2-5; 7 bases line up with TRBD1. The DNA end is a closer match to TRBJ2-7, so the J assignment may be wrong. Germline V CDR1 and CDR2: GTSNPN, SVGIG (reference sequence). There are 13 residues in the CDR3. The CDR3 sequence: CAWRPRGRYEQYF. CDR3 sequence (DNA): TGTGCCTGGAGGCCAAGGGGGCGATACGAGCAGTACTTC.

The chain combines TRBV13 with TRBJ2-1; 12 nucleotides align to TRBD2. This CDR3 region has 15 residues. The junction had 5 bases not matched to a gene; V was cut back by 4 bases and J by 7 bases. CDR1 and CDR2 from the germline V gene are PRHDT and FYEKMQ (reference sequence). CDR3 bases: TGTGCCAGCAGCTCGATGACTAGCGGGAGTAATGAGCAGTTCTTC. Translating gives CASSSMTSGSNEQFF. Full variable domain (outside the CDR3, taken from reference TRBV13 and TRBJ2-1): AAGVIQSPRHLIKEKRETATLKCYPIPRHDTVYWYQQGPGQDPQFLISFYEKMQSDKGSIPDRFSAQQFSDYHSELNMSSLELGDSALYFCASSSMTSGSNEQFFGPGTRLTVL.

The chain recombines TRBV11-2 with TRBJ1-5; 10 bases map to TRBD1. CDR3 length: 14 amino acids. In germline, CDR1 is SGHAT, CDR2 FQNNGV. V was pared by 5 bases and J by 4 bases, with 2 bases of the junction left unmatched. CDR3 protein: CASSRQGANQPQHF. The CDR3, as DNA: TGTGCCAGCAGCAGACAGGGGGCGAATCAGCCCCAGCATTTT. Full variable domain (outside the CDR3, taken from reference TRBV11-2 and TRBJ1-5): EAGVAQSPRYKIIEKRQSVAFWCNPISGHATLYWYQQILGQGPKLLIQFQNNGVVDDSQLPKDRFSAERLKGVDSTLKIQPAKLEDSAVYLCASSRQGANQPQHFGDGTRLSIL.

The chain couples TRBV5-1 to TRBJ2-5; TRBD2 matches at 11 bases. V lost 4 bases, J lost 2 bases, and 4 bases stayed unmatched. Per germline, CDR1 SGHRS and CDR2 YFSETQ. The CDR3 loop spans 15 amino acids. CDR3 DNA: TGCGCCAGCAGCCCCGGGACTAGCGGTCAAGAGACCCAGTACTTC. It codes for CASSPGTSGQETQYF.

The CDR3 reads CAISESELLHTEQYF. As DNA, the CDR3 is TGTGCCATCAGTGAGTCGGAGTTGCTTCACACCGAGCAGTACTTC. This chain joins TRBV10-3 and TRBJ2-7; D ambiguous. This CDR3 is 15 amino acids long. Trimming removed 0 bases at V and 6 bases at J, with 15 bases between. CDR1 and CDR2 from the germline V gene are ENHRY and SYGVKD.

This clone was observed a handful of times. V gene TRBV30 combines with J gene TRBJ2-7; D might be TRBD1 (5 bases). Germline CDR1 and CDR2: GTSNPN and SVGIG (reference sequence). With 3 bases removed from V and 3 bases from J, the gap between germline ends came to 9 bases. This CDR3 has 12 residues. The CDR3 loop reads CAWSATVYEQYF. The CDR3 coding sequence is TGTGCCTGGAGCGCGACAGTCTACGAGCAGTACTTC.

This clone was found once. This chain connects TRBV28 to TRBJ1-2; D may be TRBD1 (6 bases). The CDR3 has 14 residues. The germline V and J ends were trimmed by 3 bases and 0 bases, with 8 bases remaining between them. Germline CDR1 reads MDHEN; CDR2 reads SYDVKM. CDR3 residues: CASSFWGPNYGYTF. DNA for the CDR3: TGTGCCAGCAGTTTTTGGGGGCCTAACTATGGCTACACCTTC.

The chain combines TRBV9 with TRBJ2-3, with 9 positions matching TRBD2. The junction had 5 bases not matched to a gene; V was cut back by 7 bases and J by 5 bases. The CDR3 covers 13 residues. The V gene's germline CDR1 is SGDLS and CDR2 YYNGEE. The DNA for the CDR3 is TGTGCCAGCGGGACTAGCCTTGAAGATACGCAGTATTTT. This gives the protein CASGTSLEDTQYF.

The rearrangement links TRBV14 to TRBJ1-4; TRBD1 might be the D (6 bases). Trimming removed 6 bases from V and 4 bases from J, with 15 bases in between. CDR3 length: 15 amino acids. Germline V gene sequence: CDR1 SGHDN, CDR2 FVKESK. The CDR3 nucleotides are TGTGCCAGCAGGCCCTCGGGGGGCCGTAATGAAAAACTGTTTTTT. Translating gives CASRPSGGRNEKLFF.

As regards this clone: Germline is not matched at one junction end, which may reflect a read error. V usage is TRBV5-1 and J usage is TRBJ2-7, with D possibly being TRBD2 (5 bases). Germline-derived CDR1 and CDR2 are SGHRS and YFSETQ. The CDR3 has 14 residues. In DNA form, the CDR3 reads TGCGCCAGCAGCTTTGGAGCGGACTCCTACGGGCAGTACTTC. Protein: CASSFGADSYGQYF.

This clone appeared a few times. The rearrangement uses TRBV25-1 and TRBJ2-7; TRBD1 matches 7 bases. CDR1 and CDR2 from the germline V gene are MGHDK and SYGVNS. Trimming removed 6 bases from V and 2 bases from J; junction bases left unmatched: 10. The CDR3 has 15 amino acids. The CDR3 bases are TGTGCCAGCAGACCCCCGGGACAGACTACCTACGAGCAGTACTTC. Translating gives CASRPPGQTTYEQYF.

The rearrangement uses TRBV25-1 and TRBJ1-3; possible D gene TRBD1, 6 bases. Looked up from germline, CDR1 is MGHDK and CDR2 is SYGVNS. CDR3 length: 16 residues. V was cut by 5 bases and J by 0 bases, with 14 bases left in between. The CDR3 reads CASSKDSPNSGNTIYF. In DNA form, the CDR3 reads TGTGCCAGCAGTAAGGACAGCCCTAACTCTGGAAACACCATATATTTT.

In its sample, this clone was seen once. The chain employs TRBV5-1 and TRBJ2-7; 10 nucleotides agree with TRBD2. The ends lost 0 bases at V and 7 bases at J; junction bases unmatched: 10. The CDR3 consists of 16 residues. Germline lookup yields CDR1 SGHRS and CDR2 YFSETQ. The CDR3 loop is CASSLALAGEDGEQYF. Here the CDR3 DNA reads TGCGCCAGCAGCTTGGCCCTAGCGGGAGAAGATGGGGAGCAGTACTTC.

The chain carries TRBV30 and TRBJ1-5, with 8 bases matching TRBD1. Germline CDR1 is GTSNPN and CDR2 is SVGIG (reference sequence). The CDR3 contains 14 residues. After removal of 0 bases from V and 5 bases from J, the junction contained 3 bases not matched to a gene. The CDR3 protein is CAWSVLRGHQPQHF. CDR3 DNA sequence: TGTGCCTGGAGTGTACTCAGGGGGCATCAGCCCCAGCATTTT.

The chain is built from TRBV6-1 and TRBJ2-7; tentatively, D is TRBD1 (5 bases). Germline V gene data show CDR1 as MNHNS and CDR2 as SASEGT. There are 14 residues in the CDR3. V lost 8 bases to trimming and J lost 2 bases, with 16 bases between them. This CDR3 is CASSGDRIPYEQYF. CDR3 nucleotides: TGTGCCAGCTCCGGAGACAGAATTCCCTACGAGCAGTACTTC.

The gene calls are TRBV7-6 and TRBJ1-1; no firm D call. With 5 bases removed from V and 1 base from J, the gap between germline ends came to 14 bases. There are 15 residues in the CDR3. CDR1 and CDR2 from the germline V gene are SGHVS and FNYEAQ. CDR3 amino acids: CASSHPSGRNTEAFF. The DNA of the CDR3 is TGTGCCAGCAGCCATCCCTCCGGGAGGAACACTGAAGCTTTCTTT.

V is TRBV27 and J is TRBJ1-2, with a tentative D call TRBD1 (5 bases). Trimming removed 3 bases at V and 3 bases at J, with 8 bases between. Germline V gives CDR1 MNHEY, CDR2 SMNVEV (reference sequence). CDR3 length: 13 residues. The CDR3 sequence is CASSFKGDYGYTF. For the CDR3, the DNA is TGTGCCAGCAGTTTCAAAGGGGACTATGGCTACACCTTC.

The V call is TRBV28, the J call TRBJ2-1, with D possibly being TRBD2 (6 bases). Germline V gene lookup returns CDR1 MDHEN and CDR2 SYDVKM. Trimming took off 2 bases at V and 4 bases at J, with 9 bases between the two ends. This CDR3 is 14 amino acids long. CDR3 bases: TGTGCCAGCAGTTTAGGCGGGACTTACAATGAGCAGTTCTTC. This translates into CASSLGGTYNEQFF. Full variable domain (missing parts from reference TRBV28 and TRBJ2-1): DVKVTQSSRYLVKRTGEKVFLECVQDMDHENMFWYRQDPGLGLRLIYFSYDVKMKEKGDIPEGYSVSREKKERFSLILESASTNQTSMYLCASSLGGTYNEQFFGPGTRLTVL.

The genes are TRBV5-1 and TRBJ2-7; TRBD2 aligns across 7 bases. CDR1 and CDR2 (germline): SGHRS, YFSETQ. V lost 0 bases, J lost 5 bases, and 5 bases stayed unmatched. This CDR3 is built from 14 residues. CDR3 sequence (DNA): TGCGCCAGCAGCTTGGTGGGAGGGCTCCACGAGCAGTACTTC. It translates to CASSLVGGLHEQYF.

V usage is TRBV27 and J usage is TRBJ2-1; no definite D call. V shed 5 bases and J shed 9 bases, with 8 bases lying between them. The CDR3 extends over 11 amino acids. CDR1 and CDR2 (germline): MNHEY, SMNVEV (reference sequence). CDR3 protein: CASSGVFEQFF. Here the CDR3 DNA reads TGTGCCAGCAGTGGAGTATTTGAGCAGTTCTTC.

This chain connects TRBV18 to TRBJ2-2, with a possible D match to TRBD2 (5 bases). Germline V gene data show CDR1 as KGHSH and CDR2 as LQKENI. The CDR3 is 16 amino acids. Deletions cut 2 bases from V and 6 bases from J, with 16 bases between. CDR3 nucleotides: TGTGCCAGCTCACCAATCCGGTCGGGGAGTGCCGGGGAGCTGTTTTTT. The encoded protein is CASSPIRSGSAGELFF.

The V gene is TRBV28, the J gene TRBJ1-2, with 10 bases lining up with TRBD1. Germline V gives CDR1 MDHEN, CDR2 SYDVKM. CDR3 length: 19 amino acids. The trim removed 4 bases at V and 6 bases at J, leaving 20 bases unmatched. Here the CDR3 reads CASSSPPGTGAGWANGYTF. CDR3 nucleotides: TGTGCCAGCAGTTCCCCCCCCGGGACAGGGGCTGGGTGGGCCAATGGCTACACCTTC.